The 31 T cell receptor beta chains given below trace back to one sample, sequenced in a study of cytomegalovirus exposure and HLA in healthy donors. PCR amplification relied on 60 Vbeta primers (plus 13 Jbeta primers). The data were produced by immunoSEQ multiplex PCR, yet TCRdb's version contains in-frame clones alone and is incomplete. The data contain tens of thousands of clones, around 78% of them singletons. The sample consisted of PBMCs. The receptors were sampled from a woman between 40 and 55 years old in good health and CMV-seropositive.

This chain joins TRBV25-1 and TRBJ1-6, with D possibly TRBD1 on 5 matching bases. V was pared by 1 base and J by 4 bases, with 14 bases between. CDR1 MGHDK and CDR2 SYGVNS come from the germline V gene. The CDR3 length is 17 residues. CDR3 DNA: TGTGCCAGCAGTGAATCTAAGGCCCGGACATATAATTCACCCCTCCACTTT. Encoded protein: CASSESKARTYNSPLHF. Complete variable domain (other parts from reference TRBV25-1 and TRBJ1-6): EADIYQTPRYLVIGTGKKITLECSQTMGHDKMYWYQQDPGMELHLIHYSYGVNSTEKGDLSSESTVSRIRTEHFPLTLESARPSHTSQYLCASSESKARTYNSPLHFGNGTRLTVT.

The rearrangement links TRBV5-8 to TRBJ1-1; the D is unclear. This CDR3 is 13 amino acids long. The ends were cut back, 3 bases at V and 4 bases at J, with 10 bases in the middle. The V gene's germline CDR1 is SGHTS and CDR2 YDEGEE. In DNA, the CDR3 is TGTGCCAGCAGCTCCCAGGAGGGCACTGAAGCTTTCTTT. This encodes CASSSQEGTEAFF. Using reference TRBV5-8 and TRBJ1-1 for the parts outside the CDR3, the full variable domain is EAGVTQSPTHLIKTRGQQATLRCSPISGHTSVYWYQQALGLGLQFLLWYDEGEERNRGNFPPRFSGRQFPNYSSELNVNALELEDSALYLCASSSQEGTEAFFGQGTRLTVV.

J is TRBJ2-3 and V is TRBV6-1; TRBD1 aligns across 7 bases. Germline-derived CDR1 and CDR2 are MNHNS and SASEGT. The CDR3 is 14 residues long. The junction had 7 bases not matched to a gene; V was cut back by 5 bases and J by 5 bases. CDR3 loop: CASSINRGQDTQYF. The CDR3 DNA reads as TGTGCCAGCAGTATAAACAGGGGCCAAGATACGCAGTATTTT.

This clone was counted a few times. CDR3 region: CASSPLSPGNTGELFF. CDR3 coding DNA: TGTGCCAGTAGTCCTCTTTCGCCAGGTAACACCGGGGAGCTGTTTTTT. This chain uses TRBV19 with TRBJ2-2; D unresolved. CDR1 is LNHDA and CDR2 is SQIVND in the germline V gene (reference sequence). There are 16 residues in the CDR3. Between the trimmed V and J ends, which lost 5 bases and 2 bases, there was a span of 15 bases.

This chain uses TRBV11-1 with TRBJ2-7; 8 nucleotides match TRBD2. Germline assignment: CDR1 SGHAT and CDR2 FQDESV (reference sequence). V dropped 5 bases and J dropped 2; count of bases not matched to a gene: 5. The CDR3 runs 14 residues. The CDR3 sequence is CASSPRTSPYEQYF. The CDR3 DNA follows: TGTGCCAGCAGCCCCCGGACTAGCCCCTACGAGCAGTACTTC.

The chain is built from TRBV6-4 and TRBJ2-3; 7 positions agree with TRBD2. The CDR3 runs to 15 residues. The ends lost 6 bases at V and 2 bases at J; junction bases unmatched: 8. Germline CDR1 is MRHNA and CDR2 is SNTAGT. The CDR3 coding sequence is TGTGCCAGCAGGGGCGGGAGTGGGCCCACAGATACGCAGTATTTT. Protein sequence: CASRGGSGPTDTQYF.

DNA for the CDR3: TGTGCCAGCAGCCCGGGGGGGGGTCTGGGGGCCGGGGAGCTGTTTTTT. Its protein product is CASSPGGGLGAGELFF. V gene TRBV7-3 combines with J gene TRBJ2-2, with 8 bases matching TRBD2. The CDR3 loop spans 16 amino acids. V gave up 5 bases and J gave up 6 bases; unmatched junction bases: 11. Per the germline V gene, CDR1 is SGHTA and CDR2 is FQGTGA.

The rearrangement links TRBV7-2 to TRBJ2-1; 9 positions agree with TRBD2. The V gene end was trimmed by 1 base and the J gene end by 4 bases; junction bases not matched to a gene: 2. CDR1 and CDR2 from the germline V gene are SGHTA and FQGNSA. CDR3 length: 15 amino acids. The CDR3: CASSLGLAVYNEQFF. The CDR3 region has the DNA TGTGCCAGCAGCTTAGGACTAGCGGTTTACAATGAGCAGTTCTTC.

The V and J genes are TRBV27 and TRBJ1-5, with D possibly TRBD1 on 6 matching bases. Trimming pared 5 bases from V and 0 bases from J, leaving 11 bases between. The CDR3 covers 15 residues. Germline V gives CDR1 MNHEY, CDR2 SMNVEV (reference sequence). CDR3: CASSLGGGSNQPQHF. In DNA, the CDR3 is TGTGCCAGCAGTCTGGGAGGGGGTAGCAATCAGCCCCAGCATTTT.

This clone was seen just once. The chain employs TRBV11-1 and TRBJ2-3; D might be TRBD1 (6 bases). Trimming removed 2 bases at V and 14 bases at J, with 17 bases between. The CDR3 is made up of 13 amino acids. Germline V gene sequence: CDR1 SGHAT, CDR2 FQDESV (reference sequence). CDR3 in DNA: TGTGCCAGCAGCTTATACGAACAGGGCTCTTCGTATTTT. Its protein is CASSLYEQGSSYF.

This clone was seen a single time. V gene TRBV7-9 combines with J gene TRBJ1-6, with TRBD1 as a possible D gene (6 bases). Looked up from germline, CDR1 is SEHNR and CDR2 is FQNEAQ (reference sequence). Trimming removed 5 bases at V and 10 bases at J, with 21 bases between. The CDR3 has 16 amino acids. CDR3 sequence reads: CASSPHGADSPSPLHF. The CDR3 bases are TGTGCCAGCAGCCCGCACGGGGCGGACAGTCCCTCACCCCTCCACTTT.

This chain links TRBV5-6 with TRBJ2-5; no clear D gene. There are 17 residues in the CDR3. V was clipped by 2 bases and J by 7 bases, with 24 bases between them. The germline gives CDR1 SGHDT, CDR2 YYEEEE. The CDR3, as DNA: TGTGCCAGCAGCTTTAAGGTTAACCAGTGGGCCGTCGGGACCCAGTACTTC. The encoded protein is CASSFKVNQWAVGTQYF. Variable domain in full (rest from reference TRBV5-6 and TRBJ2-5): DAGVTQSPTHLIKTRGQQVTLRCSPKSGHDTVSWYQQALGQGPQFIFQYYEEEERQRGNFPDRFSGHQFPNYSSELNVNALLLGDSALYLCASSFKVNQWAVGTQYFGPGTRLLVL.

The chain is built from TRBV2 and TRBJ2-2; 11 bases agree with TRBD2. The CDR3 spans 15 residues. V lost 6 bases, J lost 6 bases, and 6 bases stayed unmatched. Germline CDR1 and CDR2: SNHLY and FYNNEI. For the CDR3, the DNA is TGTGCCAGCAGCTTAGCGGGAGGGCCTTCCGGGGAGCTGTTTTTT. This encodes CASSLAGGPSGELFF.

The chain links TRBV6-5 to TRBJ1-6; TRBD1 matches 8 bases. V shed 0 bases and J 12 bases; nucleotides not matched to a gene: 7. The CDR3 loop spans 15 amino acids. Per the germline V gene, CDR1 is MNHEY and CDR2 is SVGAGI. CDR3 DNA: TGTGCCAGCAGTTACTCGAGCGACAGGGGAGGACCCCTCCACTTT. It yields the protein CASSYSSDRGGPLHF.

This clone has more than one count but fewer than ten. The V call is TRBV27, the J call TRBJ2-5; no clear D. Germline values: CDR1 MNHEY, CDR2 SMNVEV (reference sequence). V was trimmed by 8 bases and J by 2 bases, leaving 12 bases between them. The CDR3 sequence is 13 residues long. The CDR3 sequence is CASSQRLQETQYF. CDR3 nucleotides: TGTGCCAGCTCGCAGAGGCTTCAAGAGACCCAGTACTTC.

This chain links TRBV7-8 with TRBJ1-2, with 11 positions matching TRBD1. CDR1 and CDR2 from the germline V gene are SGHVS and FQNEAQ. CDR3 length: 15 amino acids. V lost 3 bases and J lost 5; bases outside the gene matches: 5. The chain's CDR3 is CASSFGGTGGYGYTF. The CDR3 region has the DNA TGTGCCAGCAGCTTTGGCGGGACAGGGGGGTATGGCTACACCTTC. Full variable domain (outside the CDR3, taken from reference TRBV7-8 and TRBJ1-2): GAGVSQSPRYKVAKRGQDVALRCDPISGHVSLFWYQQALGQGPEFLTYFQNEAQLDKSGLPSDRFFAERPEGSVSTLKIQRTQQEDSAVYLCASSFGGTGGYGYTFGSGTRLTVV.

The CDR3 region is CSASTSNEQFF. Written as DNA, the CDR3 is TGCAGTGCTAGTACCAGCAATGAGCAGTTCTTC. The rearrangement links TRBV20-1 to TRBJ2-1; no clear D. This CDR3 region has 11 residues. V gave up 3 bases and J gave up 6 bases, with 6 bases separating them. Germline CDR1 DFQATT, CDR2 SNEGSKA (reference sequence).

V gene TRBV5-1 combines with J gene TRBJ1-2; D ambiguous. V lost 0 bases to trimming and J lost 2 bases, with 11 bases between them. The germline gives CDR1 SGHRS, CDR2 YFSETQ. The CDR3 is 15 residues long. For the CDR3, the DNA is TGCGCCAGCAGCTTGGATGCCGGGGAAAACTATGGCTACACCTTC. Its protein is CASSLDAGENYGYTF.

The chain has TRBV7-9 and TRBJ1-1, with 7 bases matching TRBD1. The CDR3 extends over 13 amino acids. CDR1 and CDR2 (germline): SEHNR, FQNEAQ (reference sequence). V dropped 6 bases and J dropped 11; count of bases not matched to a gene: 12. The CDR3 DNA reads TGTGCCAGCAGGGCCGGGACAGTGGAGTTCGCTTTCTTT. Translating gives CASRAGTVEFAFF.

The rearrangement uses TRBV11-1 and TRBJ1-1, with D perhaps matching TRBD1 (6 bases). V lost 5 bases and J 4 bases, leaving 14 bases between the germline ends. Germline CDR1 SGHAT, CDR2 FQDESV (reference sequence). CDR3 length: 14 amino acids. CDR3 sequence (DNA): TGTGCCAGCAGCCCACAGGGAGGGGGCACTGAAGCTTTCTTT. Amino acids: CASSPQGGGTEAFF. Drawing the rest from reference TRBV11-1 and TRBJ1-1, the complete variable domain is EAEVAQSPRYKITEKSQAVAFWCDPISGHATLYWYRQILGQGPELLVQFQDESVVDDSQLPKDRFSAERLKGVDSTLKIQPAELGDSAMYLCASSPQGGGTEAFFGQGTRLTVV.

This chain uses TRBV7-2 with TRBJ2-7, with D hard to call. The V and J ends lost 5 bases and 5 bases respectively, with 7 bases between them. The CDR3 covers 11 residues. Per the germline V gene, CDR1 is SGHTA and CDR2 is FQGNSA. The CDR3 protein is CASSLRDEQYF. For the CDR3, the DNA is TGTGCCAGCAGCCTGAGAGACGAGCAGTACTTC.

The CDR3 DNA reads TGTGCCAGTAGTAGTGCGGTCATCGGTGCGAGCGAGCAGTACTTC. Amino acids: CASSSAVIGASEQYF. The chain links TRBV19 to TRBJ2-7; D is undetermined. CDR1 is LNHDA and CDR2 is SQIVND in the germline V gene (reference sequence). The germline V and J ends were trimmed by 4 bases and 6 bases, with 19 bases remaining between them. This CDR3 spans 15 amino acids.

V is TRBV7-3 and J is TRBJ2-7; D may be TRBD1 (6 bases). Germline V gives CDR1 SGHTA, CDR2 FQGTGA. The V end lost 6 bases, the J end lost 3 bases, and 18 bases lay between the germline ends. This CDR3 region has 15 residues. The CDR3 nucleotides read TGTGCCAGCAGTAAGAGCCGGGACACAGACTACGAGCAGTACTTC. This sequence encodes CASSKSRDTDYEQYF.

About this clone: Sequence at one end of the junction differs from germline and may be a read error. The J gene is TRBJ2-1, the V gene TRBV7-7; 7 bases line up with TRBD2. Germline V lookup: CDR1 SSHAT, CDR2 FNYEAQ (reference sequence). The CDR3 contains 15 residues. The CDR3 DNA is TGTGCTAGCAGCCCAATAGGGGAGGGACCGGCTAGGCAGTTCTTC. It yields the protein CASSPIGEGPARQFF.

The chain is built from TRBV28 and TRBJ1-2; tentatively, D is TRBD1 (6 bases). CDR1 is MDHEN, CDR2 SYDVKM, per germline. Deletions cut 7 bases from V and 3 bases from J, with 15 bases between. The CDR3 is 14 residues long. The CDR3 region is CASTPPPGDYGYTF. In DNA form, the CDR3 reads TGTGCCAGCACCCCGCCGCCAGGGGACTATGGCTACACCTTC.

The V and J genes are TRBV19 and TRBJ1-2, with TRBD1 identical over 7 bases. V was pared by 6 bases and J by 1 base, with 11 bases of the junction left unmatched. This CDR3 is built from 16 residues. From germline, CDR1 is LNHDA and CDR2 SQIVND (reference sequence). CDR3 sequence reads: CASSPLTTGINYGYTF. The CDR3 coding sequence is TGTGCCAGTAGCCCTTTAACGACAGGGATTAACTATGGCTACACCTTC.

The rearrangement links TRBV7-3 to TRBJ2-1; 8 bases map to TRBD2. The CDR3 runs 15 residues. CDR1 and CDR2 from the germline V gene are SGHTA and FQGTGA. Losses at the gene ends were 3 bases for V and 5 bases for J; bases not matched to a gene: 6. The CDR3 loop is CASSLSSGINNEQFF. The CDR3 DNA reads as TGTGCCAGCAGCTTGAGTAGCGGGATCAACAATGAGCAGTTCTTC.

The gene calls are TRBV18 and TRBJ2-2; 9 bases are a match to TRBD1. After removal of 1 base from V and 7 bases from J, the junction contained 10 bases not matched to a gene. Per germline, CDR1 KGHSH and CDR2 LQKENI. The CDR3 totals 17 residues. CDR3 bases: TGTGCCAGCTCACCACGACAGGGGGGCGCAGATGGCGGGGAGCTGTTTTTT. This encodes CASSPRQGGADGGELFF.

The V gene is TRBV7-2, the J gene TRBJ2-5; D remains unclear. This CDR3 contains 14 residues. Trimming pared 4 bases from V and 1 base from J, leaving 10 bases between. In germline, CDR1 is SGHTA, CDR2 FQGNSA. CDR3 residues: CASSSRRSQETQYF. The CDR3 DNA reads TGTGCCAGCAGCTCGCGTCGGTCCCAAGAGACCCAGTACTTC.

The count of this clone is one. The chain is built from TRBV28 and TRBJ2-3; a weak D match, TRBD2 (6 bases). Deletions cut 8 bases from V and 4 bases from J, with 25 bases between. Per germline, CDR1 MDHEN and CDR2 SYDVKM. This CDR3 spans 17 amino acids. The CDR3 nucleotides are TGTGCCAGCCTACCGGGGAGGCGACGGGTGAGGGCAGATACGCAGTATTTT. Translation: CASLPGRRRVRADTQYF.

The chain has TRBV4-1 and TRBJ2-1, with 8 bases matching TRBD2. This CDR3 is 15 amino acids long. The J segment lost 0 bases and the V segment lost 5 bases, leaving 3 bases of the junction unmatched. The germline gives CDR1 MGHRA, CDR2 YSYEKL. Here the CDR3 reads CASSLLADSYNEQFF. Written as DNA, the CDR3 is TGCGCCAGCAGCTTACTAGCGGACTCCTACAATGAGCAGTTCTTC.